These T cell receptor beta chains were read from a single sample in a study of metastatic and nonmetastatic thyroid tumors. MiXCR re-clonotyped the PCR reads for TCRdb. The table lists 85,000 to 100,000 clones, 9.5% to 15% of them singletons, with about 10% in the top ten. Source material: blood. All receptors derive from a female donor with papillary thyroid cancer or a benign thyroid nodule (not recorded which). Some clones in this sample may be carry-over from other donors' samples. The CDR3 runs from the conserved cysteine through the conserved F or W. A D gene is named only where the DNA matches it firmly. The size of a clone is reported for some rows only, either as once, few or many, or as a class for expanded clones.

size: many; J: TRBJ1-5; V: TRBV18; D: TRBD1; DNA: TGTGCCAGCTCACCGCAACAGGGGGCAAGCAATCAGCCCCAGCATTTT; CDR3: CASSPQQGASNQPQHF
size: few; J: TRBJ1-2; V: TRBV28; D: TRBD1; DNA: TGTGCCAGCAGTCCAGACAGGGCAACCTATGGCTACACCTTC; CDR3: CASSPDRATYGYTF
size: many; J: TRBJ2-3; V: TRBV28; D: NA; DNA: TGTGCCAGCACTCCACCGGGGCTACCAGGCACAGATACGCAGTATTTT; CDR3: CASTPPGLPGTDTQYF
size: many; J: TRBJ2-3; V: TRBV6-4; D: NA; DNA: TGTGCCAGCAGTGAAGGCAACACAGATACGCAGTATTTT; CDR3: CASSEGNTDTQYF
size: many; J: TRBJ2-1; V: TRBV24-1; D: TRBD2; DNA: TGTGCCACCAGTGAGCCGGGACTAGCGGGAGTCAATGAGCAGTTCTTC; CDR3: CATSEPGLAGVNEQFF
size: many; J: TRBJ2-7; V: TRBV7-9; D: TRBD2; DNA: TGTGCCAGCAGCTTACTAGCGGGAGGGCCGGGTGAGCAGTACTTC; CDR3: CASSLLAGGPGEQYF
size: many; J: TRBJ2-3; V: TRBV6-2/TRBV6-3; D: NA; DNA: TGTGCCAGCAGTTACACCGACTCCTTGGGACATACGCAGTATTTT; CDR3: CASSYTDSLGHTQYF
size: many; J: TRBJ1-1; V: TRBV30; D: TRBD1; DNA: TGTGCCTGGAGTCCGGGACAGGGGAACACTGAAGCTTTCTTT; CDR3: CAWSPGQGNTEAFF
size: many; J: TRBJ1-2; V: TRBV20-1; D: NA; DNA: TGCAGTGCTGTCGACAGAGCTAACTATGGCTACACCTTC; CDR3: CSAVDRANYGYTF
size: many; J: TRBJ2-1; V: TRBV20-1; D: TRBD2; DNA: TGCAGTGCTAGTTTAGCGGGAAACAATGAGCAGTTCTTC; CDR3: CSASLAGNNEQFF
size: many; J: TRBJ1-6; V: TRBV28; D: NA; DNA: TGTGCCAGCAGTTTATGGAATTCACCCCTCCACTTT; CDR3: CASSLWNSPLHF
size: few; J: TRBJ1-5; V: TRBV6-2/TRBV6-3; D: NA; DNA: TGTGCCAGCAGTTACCGCGACCTTCGCACAGGAGAGGATAAGCCCCAGCATTTT; CDR3: CASSYRDLRTGEDKPQHF
size: NA; J: TRBJ1-2; V: TRBV20-1; D: NA; DNA: TGCAGTGCTCCCAATGTAGGCTACACCTTC; CDR3: CSAPNVGYTF
size: many; J: TRBJ1-3; V: TRBV20-1; D: NA; DNA: TGCAGTGCCGCGGGGCACACATTGACATCTGGAAACACCATATATTTT; CDR3: CSAAGHTLTSGNTIYF
size: many; J: TRBJ1-1; V: TRBV19; D: TRBD1; DNA: TGTGCCAGTAGCCAGAAGACAGGGGGGAGCACTGAAGCTTTCTTT; CDR3: CASSQKTGGSTEAFF
size: NA; J: TRBJ2-1; V: TRBV15; D: NA; DNA: TGTGCCACCGGCAGAGAGAGGGACTTTTACAATGAGCAGTTCTTC; CDR3: CATGRERDFYNEQFF
size: few; J: TRBJ2-5; V: TRBV28; D: NA; DNA: TGTGCCAGCAGAGGGACAGGGGTTGGTTTTCGGACTAGCGGAGAGACCCAGTACTTC; CDR3: CASRGTGVGFRTSGETQYF
size: many; J: TRBJ2-2; V: TRBV7-3; D: TRBD2; DNA: TGTGCCAGCAGCTTAGCGGGGACTAGCGGGACCGGGGAGCTGTTTTTT; CDR3: CASSLAGTSGTGELFF
size: many; J: TRBJ2-3; V: TRBV6-1; D: NA; DNA: TGTGCCGCGGCGGATTCTAGCACAGATACGCAGTATTTT; CDR3: CAAADSSTDTQYF